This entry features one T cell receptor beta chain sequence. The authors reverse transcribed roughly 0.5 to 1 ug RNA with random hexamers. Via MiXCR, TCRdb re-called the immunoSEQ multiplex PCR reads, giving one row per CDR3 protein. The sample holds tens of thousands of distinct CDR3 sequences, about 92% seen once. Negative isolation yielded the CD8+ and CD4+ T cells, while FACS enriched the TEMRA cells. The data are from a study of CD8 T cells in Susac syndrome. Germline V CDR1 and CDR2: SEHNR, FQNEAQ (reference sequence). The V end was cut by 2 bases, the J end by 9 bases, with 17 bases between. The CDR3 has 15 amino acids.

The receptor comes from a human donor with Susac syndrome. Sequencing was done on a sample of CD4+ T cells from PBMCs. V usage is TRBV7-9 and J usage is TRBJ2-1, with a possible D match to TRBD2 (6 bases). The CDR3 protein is CASSLMSGVGGEQFF. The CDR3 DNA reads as TGTGCCAGCAGCTTAATGTCGGGAGTTGGGGGTGAGCAGTTCTTC.